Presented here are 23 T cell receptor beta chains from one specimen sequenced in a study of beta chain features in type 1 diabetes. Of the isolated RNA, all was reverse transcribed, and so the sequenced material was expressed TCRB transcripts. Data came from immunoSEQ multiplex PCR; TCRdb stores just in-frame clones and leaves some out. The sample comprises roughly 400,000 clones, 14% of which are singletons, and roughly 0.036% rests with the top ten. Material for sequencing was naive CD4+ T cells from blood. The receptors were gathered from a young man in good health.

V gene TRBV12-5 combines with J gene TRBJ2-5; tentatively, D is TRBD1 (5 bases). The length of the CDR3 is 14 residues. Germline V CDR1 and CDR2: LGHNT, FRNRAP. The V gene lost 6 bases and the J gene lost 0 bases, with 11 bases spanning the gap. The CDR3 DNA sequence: TGTGCTAGTGGACCAACGACAGACCAAGAGACCCAGTACTTC. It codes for CASGPTTDQETQYF.

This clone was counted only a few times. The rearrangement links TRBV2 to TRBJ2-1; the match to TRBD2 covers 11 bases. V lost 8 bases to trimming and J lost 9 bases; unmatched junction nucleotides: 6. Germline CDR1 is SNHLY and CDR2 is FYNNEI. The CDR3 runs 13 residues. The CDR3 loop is CASPGTSGTEQFF. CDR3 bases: TGTGCCAGCCCCGGGACTAGCGGCACTGAGCAGTTCTTC.

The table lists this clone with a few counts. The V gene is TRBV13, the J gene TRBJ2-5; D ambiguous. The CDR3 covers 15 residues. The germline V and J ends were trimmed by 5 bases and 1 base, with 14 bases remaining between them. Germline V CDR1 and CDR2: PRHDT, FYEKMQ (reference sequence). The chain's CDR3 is CASSVRTHSQETQYF. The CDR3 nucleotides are TGTGCCAGCAGCGTACGGACCCACAGCCAAGAGACCCAGTACTTC.

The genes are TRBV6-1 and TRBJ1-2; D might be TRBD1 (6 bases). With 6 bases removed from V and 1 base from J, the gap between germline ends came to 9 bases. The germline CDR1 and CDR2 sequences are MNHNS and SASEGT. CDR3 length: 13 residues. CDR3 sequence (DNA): TGTGCCAGCAGCAACAGGGATAACTATGGCTACACCTTC. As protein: CASSNRDNYGYTF.

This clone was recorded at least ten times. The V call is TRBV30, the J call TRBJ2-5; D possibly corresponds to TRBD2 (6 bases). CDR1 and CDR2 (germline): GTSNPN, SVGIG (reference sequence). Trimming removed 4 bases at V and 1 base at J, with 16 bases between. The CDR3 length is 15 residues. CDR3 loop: CAWKRPGVGQETQYF. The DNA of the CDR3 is TGTGCCTGGAAACGCCCGGGGGTCGGCCAAGAGACCCAGTACTTC.

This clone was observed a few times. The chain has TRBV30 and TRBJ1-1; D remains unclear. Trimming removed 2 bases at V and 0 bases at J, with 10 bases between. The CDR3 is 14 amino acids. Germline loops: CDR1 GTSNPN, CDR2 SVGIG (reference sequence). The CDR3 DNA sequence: TGTGCCTGGAGTAGTATCTCCCTGAACACTGAAGCTTTCTTT. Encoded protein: CAWSSISLNTEAFF.

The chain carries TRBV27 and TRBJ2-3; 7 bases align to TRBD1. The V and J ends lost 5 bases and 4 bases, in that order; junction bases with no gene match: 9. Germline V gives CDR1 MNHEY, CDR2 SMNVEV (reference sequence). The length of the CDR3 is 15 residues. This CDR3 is CASSKGTDGADTQYF. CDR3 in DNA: TGTGCCAGCAGTAAAGGGACAGATGGCGCAGATACGCAGTATTTT.

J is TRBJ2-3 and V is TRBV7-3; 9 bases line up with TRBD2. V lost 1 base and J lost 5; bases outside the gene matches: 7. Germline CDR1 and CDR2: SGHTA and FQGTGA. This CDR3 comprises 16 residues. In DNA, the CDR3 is TGTGCCAGCAGCTTAATTAGCGGGAGCTCAAAAGATACGCAGTATTTT. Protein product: CASSLISGSSKDTQYF. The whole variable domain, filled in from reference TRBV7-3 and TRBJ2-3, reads GAGVSQTPSNKVTEKGKYVELRCDPISGHTALYWYRQSLGQGPEFLIYFQGTGAADDSGLPNDRFFAVRPEGSVSTLKIQRTERGDSAVYLCASSLISGSSKDTQYFGPGTRLTVL.

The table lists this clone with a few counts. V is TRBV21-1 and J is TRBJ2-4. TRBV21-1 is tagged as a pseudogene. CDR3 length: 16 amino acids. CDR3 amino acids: CASRTRGASIANIQYF. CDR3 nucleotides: TGTGCCAGCAGGACAAGGGGGGCATCCATAGCCAACATTCAGTACTTC.

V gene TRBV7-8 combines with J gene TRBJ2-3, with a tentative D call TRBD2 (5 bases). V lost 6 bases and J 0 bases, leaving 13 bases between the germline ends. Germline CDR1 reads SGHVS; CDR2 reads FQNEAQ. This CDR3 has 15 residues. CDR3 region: CASSLQAASTDTQYF. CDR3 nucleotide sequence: TGTGCCAGCAGTCTTCAAGCGGCAAGCACAGATACGCAGTATTTT. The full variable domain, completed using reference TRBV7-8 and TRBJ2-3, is GAGVSQSPRYKVAKRGQDVALRCDPISGHVSLFWYQQALGQGPEFLTYFQNEAQLDKSGLPSDRFFAERPEGSVSTLKIQRTQQEDSAVYLCASSLQAASTDTQYFGPGTRLTVL.

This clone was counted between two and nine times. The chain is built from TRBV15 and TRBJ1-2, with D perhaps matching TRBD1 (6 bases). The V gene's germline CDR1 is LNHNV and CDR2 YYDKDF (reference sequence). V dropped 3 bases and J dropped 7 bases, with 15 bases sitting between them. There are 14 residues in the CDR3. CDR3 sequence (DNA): TGTGCCACCAGCAGGGACCACACCAGGGGTGGCTACACCTTC. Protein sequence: CATSRDHTRGGYTF.

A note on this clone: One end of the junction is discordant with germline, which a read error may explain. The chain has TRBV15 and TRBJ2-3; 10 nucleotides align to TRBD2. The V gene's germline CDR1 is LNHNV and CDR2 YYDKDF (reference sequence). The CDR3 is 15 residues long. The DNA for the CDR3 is TGTGCCACCAGCAGACCTAGCGGGGGCACGGATACGCAGTATTTT. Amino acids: CATSRPSGGTDTQYF.

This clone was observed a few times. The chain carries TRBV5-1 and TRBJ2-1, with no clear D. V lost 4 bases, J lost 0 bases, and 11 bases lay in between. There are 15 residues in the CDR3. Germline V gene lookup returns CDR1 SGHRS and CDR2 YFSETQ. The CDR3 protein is CASSRTESSYNEQFF. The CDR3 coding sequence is TGCGCCAGCAGCAGGACCGAAAGCTCCTACAATGAGCAGTTCTTC.

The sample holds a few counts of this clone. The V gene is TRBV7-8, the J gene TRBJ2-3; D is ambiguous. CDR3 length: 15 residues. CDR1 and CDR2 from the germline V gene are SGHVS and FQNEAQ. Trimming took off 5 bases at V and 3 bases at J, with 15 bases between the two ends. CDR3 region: CASSTPAADTDTQYF. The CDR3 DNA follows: TGTGCCAGCAGCACCCCTGCGGCGGATACAGATACGCAGTATTTT. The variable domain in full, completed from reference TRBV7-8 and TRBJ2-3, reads GAGVSQSPRYKVAKRGQDVALRCDPISGHVSLFWYQQALGQGPEFLTYFQNEAQLDKSGLPSDRFFAERPEGSVSTLKIQRTQQEDSAVYLCASSTPAADTDTQYFGPGTRLTVL.

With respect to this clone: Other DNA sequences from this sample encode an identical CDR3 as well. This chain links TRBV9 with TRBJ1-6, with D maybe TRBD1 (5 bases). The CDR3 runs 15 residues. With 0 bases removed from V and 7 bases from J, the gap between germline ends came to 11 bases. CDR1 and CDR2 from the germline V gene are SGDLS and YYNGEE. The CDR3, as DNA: TGTGCCAGCAGCGTAGGTCAGGGAGGGAATTCACCCCTCCACTTT. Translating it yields CASSVGQGGNSPLHF.

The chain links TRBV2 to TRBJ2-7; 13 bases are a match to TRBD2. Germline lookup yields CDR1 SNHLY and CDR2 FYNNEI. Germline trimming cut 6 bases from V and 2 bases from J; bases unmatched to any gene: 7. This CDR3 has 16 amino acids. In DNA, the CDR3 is TGTGCCAGCAGGGGACTAGCGGGGACCACCACCTACGAGCAGTACTTC. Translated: CASRGLAGTTTYEQYF.

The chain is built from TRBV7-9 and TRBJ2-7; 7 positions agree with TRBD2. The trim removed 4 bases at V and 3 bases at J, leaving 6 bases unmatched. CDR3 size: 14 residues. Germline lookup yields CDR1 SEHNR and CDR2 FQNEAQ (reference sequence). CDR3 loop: CASSSSRGFYEQYF. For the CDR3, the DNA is TGTGCCAGCAGCTCCTCGCGGGGGTTCTACGAGCAGTACTTC.

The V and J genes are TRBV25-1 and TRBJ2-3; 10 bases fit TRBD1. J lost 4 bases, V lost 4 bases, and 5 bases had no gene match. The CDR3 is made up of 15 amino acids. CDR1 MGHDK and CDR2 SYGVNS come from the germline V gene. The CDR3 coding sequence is TGTGCCAGCAGTGTAATTGGGACAGGGGCAGATACGCAGTATTTT. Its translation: CASSVIGTGADTQYF.

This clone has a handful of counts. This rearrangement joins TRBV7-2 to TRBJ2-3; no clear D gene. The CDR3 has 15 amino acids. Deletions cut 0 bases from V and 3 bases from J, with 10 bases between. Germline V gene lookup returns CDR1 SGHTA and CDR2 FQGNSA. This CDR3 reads CASSLAAPPTDTQYF. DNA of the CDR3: TGTGCCAGCAGCTTAGCAGCCCCGCCAACAGATACGCAGTATTTT. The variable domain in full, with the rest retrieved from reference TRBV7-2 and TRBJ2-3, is GAGVSQSPSNKVTEKGKDVELRCDPISGHTALYWYRQSLGQGLEFLIYFQGNSAPDKSGLPSDRFSAERTGGSVSTLTIQRTQQEDSAVYLCASSLAAPPTDTQYFGPGTRLTVL.

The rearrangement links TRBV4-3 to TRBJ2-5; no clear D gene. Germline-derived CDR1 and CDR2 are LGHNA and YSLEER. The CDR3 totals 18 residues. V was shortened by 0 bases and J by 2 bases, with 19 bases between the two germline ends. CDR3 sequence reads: CASSQDSNSGRWQETQYF. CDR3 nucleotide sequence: TGCGCCAGCAGCCAAGATAGTAATTCCGGACGCTGGCAAGAGACCCAGTACTTC.

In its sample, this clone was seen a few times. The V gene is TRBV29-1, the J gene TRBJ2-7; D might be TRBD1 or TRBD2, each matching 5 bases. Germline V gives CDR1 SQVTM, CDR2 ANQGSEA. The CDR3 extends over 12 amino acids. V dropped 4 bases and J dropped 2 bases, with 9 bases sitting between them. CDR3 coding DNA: TGCAGCGTTGGGGACGGAACCTACGAGCAGTACTTC. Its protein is CSVGDGTYEQYF.

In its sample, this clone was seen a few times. The CDR3 DNA follows: TGTGCCAGCAGCGGGGAGACCCTAGCTATGGGGAACACTGAAGCTTTCTTT. This sequence encodes CASSGETLAMGNTEAFF. The chain joins TRBV9 to TRBJ1-1; D is undetermined. The CDR3 sequence is 17 residues long. Germline V gives CDR1 SGDLS, CDR2 YYNGEE. V lost 3 bases and J lost 1, with 19 bases in between.

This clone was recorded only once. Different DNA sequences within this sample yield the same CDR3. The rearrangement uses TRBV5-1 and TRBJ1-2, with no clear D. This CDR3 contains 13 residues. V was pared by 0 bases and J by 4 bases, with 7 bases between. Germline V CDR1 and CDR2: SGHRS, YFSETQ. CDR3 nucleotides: TGCGCCAGCAGCTTGGGTCCCCTCTATGGCTACACCTTC. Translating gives CASSLGPLYGYTF.